This T cell receptor (beta chain) was recorded in a study of blood T cells in healthy people across ages. CDR3 size: 13 residues. Germline lookup yields CDR1 SQVTM and CDR2 ANQGSEA. This clonotype was found many times. Donors were systemically healthy Caucasian individuals from Russia aged about 6 to 90 years. Every participating donor contributed 8.5 to 10 milliliters of peripheral blood through a draw. The use of a sample-barcoded 5' primer and a J-beta primer mix characterized a second PCR of roughly 7 to 11 cycles. TCRdb reanalysed the 5' RACE reads using MiXCR and keeps one entry per CDR3 protein. The table records about 540,000 distinct CDR3 sequences, 24% of them present only once. These data also formed part of another study, on T cells of mothers and their children. This second study notes: Each child contributed millions of TCR beta CDR3 reads, while each mother contributed over 10 million. Biologically related mothers and children overlapped slightly more than unrelated pairs, a non-significant difference.

Sequenced input: blood. This clonotype originated in a boy younger than 18 in good health. The J gene is TRBJ1-4, the V gene TRBV29-1; the D is unclear. For the CDR3, the DNA is TGCAGTTGGGTTCGTCGGCATCTTGAAAAACTGTTTTTT. Protein: CSWVRRHLEKLFF.